These 18 T cell receptor beta chains were all obtained from the same sample, sequenced in a study of T cells after yellow fever vaccination. MiXCR was run by TCRdb on the 5' RACE reads, yielding one entry per CDR3 protein. The sample carries about 300,000 distinct CDR3 sequences, less than 9.5% recorded once. The sample in question was CD4+ T cells sorted from PBMCs, obtained 5 days after the yellow fever booster vaccination. These receptors were obtained from a man aged 18 to 30 who received the YFV17D yellow fever vaccine.

This clonotype appeared many times. The chain has TRBV29-1 and TRBJ2-7, with a tentative D call TRBD1 (5 bases). Germline CDR1 is SQVTM and CDR2 is ANQGSEA. Trimming removed 3 bases at V and 0 bases at J, with 9 bases between. The CDR3 loop spans 13 amino acids. CDR3 DNA: TGCAGCGTTGAGGCAGGGTCCTCCTACGAGCAGTACTTC. Its protein is CSVEAGSSYEQYF.

The J gene is TRBJ2-3, the V gene TRBV12-3 or TRBV12-4; TRBD1 might be the D (5 bases). The CDR3 extends over 16 amino acids. V lost 2 bases and J 0 bases, leaving 12 bases between the germline ends. This chain's CDR3 is CASSLFSGPSTDTQYF. Written as DNA, the CDR3 is TGTGCCAGCAGTTTATTCTCAGGGCCGAGCACAGATACGCAGTATTTT.

This chain joins TRBV5-1 and TRBJ2-3; 10 nucleotides agree with TRBD2. CDR3 length: 16 amino acids. The V gene end was trimmed by 4 bases and the J gene end by 8 bases; junction bases not matched to a gene: 13. Germline values: CDR1 SGHRS, CDR2 YFSETQ. The CDR3 loop is CASSQEAASGGSTQYF. CDR3 sequence (DNA): TGCGCCAGCAGCCAGGAGGCGGCTAGCGGGGGTAGTACGCAGTATTTT.

This clonotype was counted at least ten times. This chain uses TRBV4-3 with TRBJ1-3, with D perhaps matching TRBD1 (6 bases). The ends were cut back, 5 bases at V and 7 bases at J, with 15 bases in the middle. The CDR3 length is 14 residues. From germline, CDR1 is LGHNA and CDR2 YSLEER. The CDR3 loop is CASSAAGAANTIYF. The CDR3 region has the DNA TGCGCCAGCAGCGCGGCAGGGGCGGCGAACACCATATATTTT.

This clonotype was counted at least ten times. The chain links TRBV7-2 to TRBJ2-6; the match to TRBD1 covers 10 bases. V trimming: 7 bases; J trimming: 0 bases; junction bases outside the gene matches: 6. CDR1 and CDR2 from the germline V gene are SGHTA and FQGNSA. This CDR3 has 17 amino acids. CDR3 nucleotide sequence: TGTGCCAGCACCCGGACAGGGGGGTTCTCTGGGGCCAACGTCCTGACTTTC. This translates into CASTRTGGFSGANVLTF.

This clonotype was found many times. The V call is TRBV24-1, the J call TRBJ1-2; D not resolved. V lost 1 base, J lost 2 bases, and 7 bases lay in between. The CDR3 length is 14 residues. CDR1 and CDR2 (germline): KGHDR, SFDVKD. CDR3 in amino acids: CATSDFTVNYGYTF. CDR3 DNA sequence: TGTGCCACCAGTGATTTTACAGTAAACTATGGCTACACCTTC.

This clonotype came up many times. The rearrangement links TRBV7-2 to TRBJ1-5; unclear D gene. This CDR3 is built from 13 residues. Looked up from germline, CDR1 is SGHTA and CDR2 is FQGNSA. V lost 1 base to trimming and J lost 5 bases, with 6 bases between them. CDR3 sequence: CASSLGMDQPQHF. The DNA for the CDR3 is TGTGCCAGCAGCTTAGGGATGGATCAGCCCCAGCATTTT.

This clonotype was observed a handful of times. The chain couples TRBV5-4 to TRBJ1-6; 7 bases fit TRBD1. Germline CDR1 is SGHNT and CDR2 is YYREEE (reference sequence). The CDR3 is made up of 15 amino acids. J lost 9 bases, V lost 4 bases, and 10 bases had no gene match. The CDR3 DNA follows: TGTGCCAGCAGCCTTGCTGGAGGGGGCAGTTCACCCCTCCACTTT. It specifies CASSLAGGGSSPLHF.

The V and J genes are TRBV7-2 and TRBJ2-2; weak D call: TRBD2 (5 bases). CDR3 length: 15 residues. The germline CDR1 and CDR2 sequences are SGHTA and FQGNSA. The V end lost 5 bases, the J end lost 7 bases, and 17 bases lay between the germline ends. CDR3 sequence: CASSRLGEGFGELFF. The CDR3 nucleotides read TGTGCCAGCAGCCGGCTTGGTGAGGGATTCGGGGAGCTGTTTTTT.

The table lists this clonotype with a few counts. V and J are TRBV4-2 and TRBJ2-7, with a tentative D call TRBD2 (5 bases). Germline CDR1 LGHNA, CDR2 YNFKEQ. The CDR3 loop spans 13 amino acids. Trimming took 0 bases from V and 3 from J, leaving 6 bases between them. CDR3 nucleotides: TGTGCCAGCAGCCAAGACCGGGACTACGAGCAGTACTTC. Translation: CASSQDRDYEQYF.

This clonotype was recorded at least ten times. The chain joins TRBV29-1 to TRBJ1-2; 7 bases are a match to TRBD1. Germline values: CDR1 SQVTM, CDR2 ANQGSEA. The CDR3 loop spans 13 amino acids. V was clipped by 8 bases and J by 4 bases; unmatched bases: 10. The CDR3 coding sequence is TGCAGCATAACAGGGGAGTTAGCCTATGGCTACACCTTC. Translation: CSITGELAYGYTF. The entire variable domain, with the rest obtained from reference TRBV29-1 and TRBJ1-2, is as follows: SAVISQKPSRDICQRGTSLTIQCQVDSQVTMMFWYRQQPGQSLTLIATANQGSEATYESGFVIDKFPISRPNLTFSTLTVSNMSPEDSSIYLCSITGELAYGYTFGSGTRLTVV.

The chain couples TRBV10-3 to TRBJ2-7, with D perhaps matching TRBD1 (6 bases). Trimming took 2 bases from V and 5 from J, leaving 10 bases between them. Germline V lookup: CDR1 ENHRY, CDR2 SYGVKD. The CDR3 is 13 residues long. Here the CDR3 DNA reads TGTGCCATCAGTGAGCCAGGGGCGGACGAGCAGTACGTC. This codes for CAISEPGADEQYV.

This clonotype came up many times. The chain uses TRBV5-1 and TRBJ2-3; D remains ambiguous. With 1 base removed from V and 4 bases from J, the gap between germline ends came to 7 bases. In germline, CDR1 is SGHRS, CDR2 YFSETQ. There are 13 residues in the CDR3. The CDR3 here is CASSLPQADTQYF. For the CDR3, the DNA is TGCGCCAGCAGCTTGCCCCAGGCAGATACGCAGTATTTT.

This clonotype was counted only a few times. The CDR3 sequence is CASIDPNEQFF. Written as DNA, the CDR3 is TGCGCCAGCATTGACCCTAATGAGCAGTTCTTC. The rearrangement joins TRBV10-1 to TRBJ2-1; D is uncertain. This CDR3 spans 11 amino acids. V lost 7 bases and J 7 bases, leaving 8 bases between the germline ends. CDR1 is WNHNN and CDR2 is SYGVQD in the germline V gene (reference sequence).

The chain joins TRBV7-8 to TRBJ1-1; unclear D gene. CDR3 length equals 13 residues. The germline CDR1 and CDR2 sequences are SGHVS and FQNEAQ. V was shortened by 6 bases and J by 0 bases, with 8 bases between the two germline ends. The CDR3 DNA reads as TGTGCCAGCAGTCCGTACATGAACACTGAAGCTTTCTTT. Amino acid sequence: CASSPYMNTEAFF.

The rearrangement uses TRBV20-1 and TRBJ2-5; D is perhaps TRBD1 or TRBD2 (5 bases each). The CDR3 length is 13 residues. Germline V CDR1 and CDR2: DFQATT, SNEGSKA (reference sequence). Trimming took off 6 bases at V and 2 bases at J, with 13 bases between the two ends. CDR3 in DNA: TGCAGTGCGTTGGGGGTCGCACAAGAGACCCAGTACTTC. Protein product: CSALGVAQETQYF.

This rearrangement joins TRBV6-5 to TRBJ2-4; 7 bases align to TRBD1. Per germline, CDR1 MNHEY and CDR2 SVGAGI. V trimming: 6 bases; J trimming: 4 bases; junction bases outside the gene matches: 0. CDR3 length: 12 amino acids. The CDR3 spells CASRDRKNIQYF. CDR3 DNA sequence: TGTGCCAGCAGGGACAGGAAAAACATTCAGTACTTC.

This clonotype was detected ten times or more. This rearrangement joins TRBV18 to TRBJ2-3, with D uncertain. Germline V gene lookup returns CDR1 KGHSH and CDR2 LQKENI. V lost 2 bases, J lost 7 bases, and 16 bases lay in between. This CDR3 has 15 residues. DNA of the CDR3: TGTGCCAGCTCACCAGCGGCAGTCTATCAGAATACGCAGTATTTT. Protein: CASSPAAVYQNTQYF.